These 18 T cell receptor beta chains originate from one sample sequenced in a study of T cell responses to AZD1222 COVID-19 vaccine. TCRdb keeps only in-frame clones here, not all; method: immunoSEQ multiplex PCR. The profile shows about 150,000 clones, approximately 91% of them singletons. Sample: peripheral blood, taken 28 days after the second AZD1222 dose. The source is an adult who received the AZD1222 COVID-19 vaccine.

V gene TRBV5-1 combines with J gene TRBJ2-3; no clear D. From germline, CDR1 is SGHRS and CDR2 YFSETQ. The CDR3 is 13 residues long. Trimming shortened V by 0 bases and J by 4 bases, and 6 bases separated the two germline ends. The CDR3 sequence: CASSLEGADTQYF. As DNA, the CDR3 is TGCGCCAGCAGCTTGGAGGGTGCAGATACGCAGTATTTT. Full variable domain (rest looked up from reference TRBV5-1 and TRBJ2-3): KAGVTQTPRYLIKTRGQQVTLSCSPISGHRSVSWYQQTPGQGLQFLFEYFSETQRNKGNFPGRFSGRQFSNSRSEMNVSTLELGDSALYLCASSLEGADTQYFGPGTRLTVL.

Concerning this clone itself: The germline gene is not matched at one end of the junction; a read error may be the cause. The V gene is TRBV20-1, the J gene TRBJ2-3, with a weak D call TRBD2 (6 bases). The length of the CDR3 is 8 residues. Germline CDR1 and CDR2: DFQATT and SNEGSKA (reference sequence). The CDR3 nucleotides are TGCAGTGCTGGGGACTGGCATTTT. Translated: CSAGDWHF.

The chain employs TRBV4-1 and TRBJ1-3; 7 bases are shared with TRBD1. The CDR3 has 15 amino acids. The germline V gene has CDR1 MGHRA and CDR2 YSYEKL. The V gene end was trimmed by 2 bases and the J gene end by 4 bases; junction bases not matched to a gene: 5. CDR3 region: CASSQPRDRGNTIYF. CDR3 nucleotide sequence: TGCGCCAGCAGCCAACCCCGGGACAGAGGAAACACCATATATTTT.

The chain uses TRBV7-3 and TRBJ2-1; 11 bases are shared with TRBD2. The junction had 12 bases not matched to a gene; V was cut back by 5 bases and J by 9 bases. CDR1 is SGHTA, CDR2 FQGTGA, per germline. This CDR3 is 16 amino acids long. The CDR3 is CASSPGLSGGAGEQFF. CDR3 nucleotide sequence: TGTGCCAGCAGCCCCGGGCTTAGCGGGGGGGCCGGTGAGCAGTTCTTC.

J is TRBJ1-1 and V is TRBV19, with D unclear. Trimming removed 6 bases at V and 0 bases at J, with 11 bases between. This CDR3 spans 14 amino acids. The germline CDR1 and CDR2 sequences are LNHDA and SQIVND (reference sequence). In DNA form, the CDR3 reads TGTGCCAGTAGCCATCCTTTTGTGAACACTGAAGCTTTCTTT. Its protein is CASSHPFVNTEAFF.

This chain links TRBV4-2 with TRBJ2-7; D uncertain. Trimming left V 1 base short and J 6 bases short, with 10 bases between. Germline V CDR1 and CDR2: LGHNA, YNFKEQ. The CDR3 is 13 residues long. In DNA form, the CDR3 reads TGTGCCAGCAGCCAAGTTTTGGTAGGCGAGCAGTACTTC. Its translation is CASSQVLVGEQYF.

The chain carries TRBV6-2 or TRBV6-3 and TRBJ2-7, with D perhaps assigned TRBD1 or TRBD2 (5 bases each). The V end was cut by 5 bases, the J end by 6 bases, with 17 bases between. Germline V gives CDR1 MNHEY, CDR2 SVGEGT. The CDR3 is 14 residues long. DNA for the CDR3: TGTGCCAGCAGTCTTGGGACCCTTCCCCTCGAGCAGTACTTC. It codes for CASSLGTLPLEQYF.

This clone was found once. The J gene is TRBJ1-5, the V gene TRBV19; D is unclear. V was clipped by 6 bases and J by 0 bases, with 3 bases between them. CDR3 length: 12 residues. CDR1 is LNHDA and CDR2 is SQIVND in the germline V gene (reference sequence). The CDR3 region is CASRVSNQPQHF. For the CDR3, the DNA is TGTGCCAGTAGGGTTAGCAATCAGCCCCAGCATTTT.

The chain couples TRBV10-3 to TRBJ1-5; possibly TRBD1 for D (6 bases). The germline V gene has CDR1 ENHRY and CDR2 SYGVKD. With 0 bases removed from V and 2 bases from J, the gap between germline ends came to 14 bases. The CDR3 runs to 17 residues. This chain's CDR3 is CAISESRGADGNQPQHF. The CDR3 DNA sequence: TGTGCCATCAGTGAGTCGCGGGGGGCGGATGGCAATCAGCCCCAGCATTTT.

The chain recombines TRBV27 with TRBJ1-5, with 8 bases that match TRBD1. Germline V gives CDR1 MNHEY, CDR2 SMNVEV (reference sequence). V was clipped by 3 bases and J by 5 bases; unmatched bases: 9. This CDR3 has 16 residues. CDR3 region: CASSFGPGTGYQPQHF. The CDR3, as DNA: TGTGCCAGCAGTTTCGGTCCCGGGACAGGCTATCAGCCCCAGCATTTT.

This clone is a singleton in its sample. The chain recombines TRBV6-5 with TRBJ1-2; 11 bases map to TRBD1. V lost 7 bases, J lost 5 bases, and 6 bases stayed unmatched. Looked up from germline, CDR1 is MNHEY and CDR2 is SVGAGI. The CDR3 is 14 amino acids. The CDR3 protein is CASNPGQGEYGYTF. In DNA, the CDR3 is TGTGCCAGCAACCCGGGACAGGGGGAGTATGGCTACACCTTC.

This clone was detected once. The V call is TRBV3-1 (or the pseudogene TRBV3-2), the J call TRBJ2-1, with D perhaps matching TRBD1 or TRBD2 (5 bases each). The V gene lost 6 bases and the J gene lost 8 bases, with 17 bases spanning the gap. CDR1 and CDR2 from the germline V gene are LGHDT and YNNKEL (reference sequence). This CDR3 contains 14 residues. CDR3 residues: CASSPSVTGHEQFF. The CDR3 DNA reads TGTGCCAGCAGTCCCAGCGTGACGGGACATGAGCAGTTCTTC.

This chain uses TRBV6-1 with TRBJ2-1; D remains ambiguous. Trimming took 2 bases from V and 8 from J, leaving 4 bases between them. Germline V CDR1 and CDR2: MNHNS, SASEGT. This CDR3 region has 11 residues. The CDR3 reads CASSELYEQFF. The CDR3 DNA reads TGTGCCAGCAGTGAATTATATGAGCAGTTCTTC.

V gene TRBV11-2 combines with J gene TRBJ1-2, with 9 positions matching TRBD1. The J segment lost 7 bases and the V segment lost 6 bases, leaving 9 bases of the junction unmatched. CDR1 SGHAT and CDR2 FQNNGV come from the germline V gene. This CDR3 has 14 amino acids. CDR3 region: CASRATGGGGGYTF. The CDR3 nucleotides read TGTGCCAGCAGAGCAACAGGGGGCGGAGGTGGCTACACCTTC.

The V and J genes are TRBV24-1 and TRBJ2-3; 11 positions match TRBD2. CDR3 length equals 17 residues. The germline V gene encodes CDR1 KGHDR and CDR2 SFDVKD. The J segment lost 9 bases and the V segment lost 2 bases, leaving 12 bases of the junction unmatched. Here the CDR3 reads CATSDSSLAGDGFTQYF. CDR3 DNA: TGTGCCACCAGTGATTCTTCACTAGCGGGAGACGGTTTCACGCAGTATTTT.

This sequence joins TRBV11-2 and TRBJ2-2, with D possibly matching TRBD2 (7 bases). There are 15 residues in the CDR3. With 5 bases removed from V and 5 bases from J, the gap between germline ends came to 15 bases. Germline V gene lookup returns CDR1 SGHAT and CDR2 FQNNGV. CDR3: CASSPGGRVTGELFF. The DNA for the CDR3 is TGTGCCAGCAGCCCCGGGGGGCGGGTTACCGGGGAGCTGTTTTTT.

In its sample, this clone was seen once. One junction end disagrees with the germline gene, perhaps due to a read error. The chain employs TRBV7-3 and TRBJ2-4, with TRBD2 matching over 11 bases. This CDR3 has 13 amino acids. CDR1 is SGHTA, CDR2 FQGTGA, per germline. Here the CDR3 reads CASSPLAGGPFIF. The CDR3 DNA is TGTGCCAGCAGCCCGTTAGCGGGGGGGCCGTTCATCTTC.

V is TRBV5-6 and J is TRBJ2-7; 7 nucleotides match TRBD1. The V segment lost 0 bases and the J segment 3 bases; nucleotides outside the gene matches: 6. Per the germline V gene, CDR1 is SGHDT and CDR2 is YYEEEE. This CDR3 contains 15 residues. The CDR3 is CASSLGQGTIYEQYF. For the CDR3, the DNA is TGTGCCAGCAGCTTGGGACAGGGAACGATCTACGAGCAGTACTTC.